This T cell receptor beta chain was retrieved from a study of T cells in Graves' hyperthyroidism and ophthalmopathy. Per germline, CDR1 LNHDA and CDR2 SQIVND (reference sequence). The V and J ends lost 6 bases and 10 bases, in that order; junction bases with no gene match: 16. CDR3 size: 15 residues. Amplified TCR beta CDR3 regions came from RNA transcripts. Using the HTBI primer set, a first-round RT-PCR was run on the TCR CDR3. TCRdb ran MiXCR on the multiplex PCR reads and lists one entry per CDR3 protein. The sample lists some 490,000 distinct CDR3 sequences, about 16% occurring once. This receptor was taken from a woman aged 25 to 39 with Graves' ophthalmopathy. This chain links TRBV19 with TRBJ1-1; 8 nucleotides agree with TRBD1. The sequenced material came from blood. CDR3 in amino acids: CASSNWTGLPRSAFF. The CDR3 nucleotides are TGTGCCAGTAGCAATTGGACAGGGCTCCCGAGATCAGCTTTCTTT. The full variable domain, completed using reference TRBV19 and TRBJ1-1, is DGGITQSPKYLFRKEGQNVTLSCEQNLNHDAMYWYRQDPGQGLRLIYYSQIVNDFQKGDIAEGYSVSREKKESFPLTVTSAQKNPTAFYLCASSNWTGLPRSAFFGQGTRLTVV.